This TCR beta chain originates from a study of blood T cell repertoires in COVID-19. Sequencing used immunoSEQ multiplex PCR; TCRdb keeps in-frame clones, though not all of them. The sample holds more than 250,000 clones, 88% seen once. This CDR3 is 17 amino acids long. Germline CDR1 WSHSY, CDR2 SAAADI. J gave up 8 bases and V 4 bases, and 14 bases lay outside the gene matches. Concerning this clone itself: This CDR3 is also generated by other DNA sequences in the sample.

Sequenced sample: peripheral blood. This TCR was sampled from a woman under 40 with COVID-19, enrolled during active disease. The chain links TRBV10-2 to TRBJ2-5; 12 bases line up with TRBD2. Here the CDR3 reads CASSAGLAGGLGETQYF. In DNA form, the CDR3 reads TGCGCCAGCAGTGCGGGCCTAGCGGGGGGGTTGGGGGAAACCCAGTACTTC.